The clone carrying this T cell receptor beta chain was picked up many times. Time point reported: newly diagnosed GD, antithyroid drugs for less than 3 months. PBMC-derived RNA was used for the TCR library. This specimen comes from a study of regulatory T cells in long-lasting Graves disease. V lost 5 bases, J lost 5 bases, and 15 bases lay in between. Germline V gene sequence: CDR1 SQVTM, CDR2 ANQGSEA. The CDR3 loop spans 13 amino acids. Building of the TCR beta libraries involved iRepertoire HTBI primers and Arm-PCR of CDR3 regions. Methods used by the authors: Segment identification across samples yielded 62 TRBV and some 13 TRBJ segments. TCRdb ran MiXCR on the multiplex PCR reads and lists one entry per CDR3 protein. The V and J calls were not made by the authors but by TCRdb's processing. Here the sample spans 300,000 to 400,000 distinct CDR3 sequences, 16% being singletons. The sample also formed part of further work on T cells in Graves' hyperthyroidism and ophthalmopathy.

The sequenced sample was peripheral blood mononuclear cells (PBMCs), obtained at new diagnosis, from a patient treated with antithyroid drugs. The clonotype originates from a man in his forties with Graves disease. The chain recombines TRBV29-1 with TRBJ1-1; no reliable D call. CDR3 protein: CSVKQRLETEAFF. Here the CDR3 DNA reads TGCAGCGTTAAACAAAGGCTTGAGACTGAAGCTTTCTTT. Supplemented by reference TRBV29-1 and TRBJ1-1, the full variable domain reads SAVISQKPSRDICQRGTSLTIQCQVDSQVTMMFWYRQQPGQSLTLIATANQGSEATYESGFVIDKFPISRPNLTFSTLTVSNMSPEDSSIYLCSVKQRLETEAFFGQGTRLTVV.